The 10 T cell receptor beta chains reported below all come from one sample, sequenced in a study of CD8 T cells in Susac syndrome. Random hexamers were used to reverse transcribe an amount of about 0.45 to 1 ug RNA. TCRdb re-called the immunoSEQ multiplex PCR reads with MiXCR, one entry per CDR3 protein. Found here are fewer than 350,000 distinct CDR3 sequences, approximately 90% of them singletons; the top ten hold 0.18%. Sequenced material: CD8+ T cells from PBMCs. These TCRs come from a human donor with multiple sclerosis.

The rearrangement links TRBV5-1 to TRBJ1-6; D is undetermined. The CDR3 is 16 amino acids. Trimming took 4 bases from V and 7 from J, leaving 18 bases between them. The V gene's germline CDR1 is SGHRS and CDR2 YFSETQ. The CDR3 is CASSPGDQVSNSPLHF. Here the CDR3 DNA reads TGCGCCAGCAGCCCCGGCGATCAAGTGAGCAATTCACCCCTCCACTTT. The full variable domain, completed using reference TRBV5-1 and TRBJ1-6, is KAGVTQTPRYLIKTRGQQVTLSCSPISGHRSVSWYQQTPGQGLQFLFEYFSETQRNKGNFPGRFSGRQFSNSRSEMNVSTLELGDSALYLCASSPGDQVSNSPLHFGNGTRLTVT.

With regard to this clonotype: A read error may account for a junction end that differs from germline. The chain couples TRBV7-7 to TRBJ2-1; 16 nucleotides line up with TRBD2. Germline V gene lookup returns CDR1 SSHAT and CDR2 FNYEAQ (reference sequence). The CDR3 sequence is 15 residues long. This chain's CDR3 is CASSSGLAGGVEQFF. CDR3 bases: TGTGCTAGCAGCTCGGGACTAGCGGGAGGGGTTGAGCAGTTCTTC. Based on the CDR3 plus reference TRBV7-7 and TRBJ2-1, the full variable domain is GAGVSQSPRYKVTKRGQDVTLRCDPISSHATLYWYQQALGQGPEFLTYFNYEAQPDKSGLPSDRFSAERPEGSISTLTIQRTEQRDSAMYRCASSSGLAGGVEQFFGPGTRLTVL.

This clonotype is a singleton in its sample. The chain couples TRBV12-3 or TRBV12-4 to TRBJ1-1; D unclear. Trimming took off 1 base at V and 2 bases at J, with 11 bases between the two ends. CDR3 length equals 15 residues. The CDR3 here is CASSLGTRLNTEAFF. The CDR3 DNA reads as TGTGCCAGCAGTTTAGGGACCAGACTAAACACTGAAGCTTTCTTT.

This clonotype was detected a few times. This chain connects TRBV28 to TRBJ1-6, with D unresolved. The CDR3 is 15 residues long. The V gene lost 9 bases and the J gene lost 0 bases, with 12 bases spanning the gap. The germline CDR1 and CDR2 sequences are MDHEN and SYDVKM. The CDR3 nucleotides are TGTGCCAGTTCACCAGGTAGCTCCTATAATTCACCCCTCCACTTT. It codes for CASSPGSSYNSPLHF.

This rearrangement joins TRBV11-1 to TRBJ2-1; TRBD1 might be the D (6 bases). V was shortened by 5 bases and J by 3 bases, with 17 bases between the two germline ends. Germline values: CDR1 SGHAT, CDR2 FQDESV (reference sequence). The CDR3 loop spans 16 amino acids. CDR3: CASSPHPGQIYNEQFF. CDR3 nucleotides: TGTGCCAGCAGCCCGCACCCCGGACAGATCTACAATGAGCAGTTCTTC.

This chain connects TRBV6-5 to TRBJ2-5, with a weak D call TRBD1 (6 bases). V lost 0 bases, J lost 4 bases, and 12 bases lay in between. The CDR3 spans 15 residues. Germline V gene data show CDR1 as MNHEY and CDR2 as SVGAGI. The CDR3 protein is CASSYSGGFAETQYF. CDR3 sequence (DNA): TGTGCCAGCAGTTACTCAGGGGGATTTGCAGAGACCCAGTACTTC.

This chain joins TRBV7-9 and TRBJ2-7, with D perhaps matching TRBD1 (6 bases). Trimming left V 1 base short and J 1 base short, with 14 bases between. This CDR3 is built from 16 residues. The germline V gene has CDR1 SEHNR and CDR2 FQNEAQ (reference sequence). CDR3 residues: CASSLGVGQKSYEQYF. Here the CDR3 DNA reads TGTGCCAGCAGCTTAGGGGTCGGACAGAAGTCCTACGAGCAGTACTTC.

V is TRBV12-3 or TRBV12-4 and J is TRBJ2-3; D gene unclear. V was shortened by 7 bases and J by 6 bases, with 14 bases between the two germline ends. The CDR3 length is 13 residues. The CDR3 is CASTTSPGDTQYF. DNA of the CDR3: TGTGCCAGCACCACTTCTCCGGGTGATACGCAGTATTTT.

This chain uses TRBV27 with TRBJ1-1, with unresolved D. The ends were cut back, 4 bases at V and 1 base at J, with 7 bases in the middle. Germline CDR1 MNHEY, CDR2 SMNVEV (reference sequence). The CDR3 has 13 residues. This chain's CDR3 is CASSSGRNTEAFF. As DNA, the CDR3 is TGTGCCAGCAGTTCTGGACGGAACACTGAAGCTTTCTTT.

This chain connects TRBV5-1 to TRBJ2-2, with D unresolved. Germline lookup yields CDR1 SGHRS and CDR2 YFSETQ. Trimming stripped 4 bases from V and 4 bases from J, with 5 bases between. The CDR3 is 12 amino acids. The chain's CDR3 is CASSVLTGELFF. In nucleotides, the CDR3 is TGCGCCAGCAGCGTGCTCACCGGGGAGCTGTTTTTT. The full variable domain, completed using reference TRBV5-1 and TRBJ2-2, is KAGVTQTPRYLIKTRGQQVTLSCSPISGHRSVSWYQQTPGQGLQFLFEYFSETQRNKGNFPGRFSGRQFSNSRSEMNVSTLELGDSALYLCASSVLTGELFFGEGSRLTVL.